The clone carrying this T cell receptor beta chain was observed a few times. Its antigen remains unknown. This sample was included in a study of beta chain features in type 1 diabetes. At the level of the study: Healthy donors and patients had similar age, gender and cell yields.

As every portion of the isolated RNA was reverse transcribed, the sequencing read expressed TCRB transcripts. Sequenced by immunoSEQ multiplex PCR; TCRdb stores in-frame clones only, minus some. Of about 150,000 clones in the sample, more than 10% are singletons; the top ten hold under 1.5%. Germline V gene lookup returns CDR1 SNHLY and CDR2 FYNNEI. V trimming: 8 bases; J trimming: 4 bases; junction bases outside the gene matches: 6. This CDR3 is 14 amino acids long. Broader study findings: Type 1 diabetes patients showed a moderate but significant shortening of TCRB CDR3s in all four CD4+ subsets.

This clonotype originated in a man aged 18 to 30 with type 1 diabetes. The sample comprised central memory CD4+ T cells from blood. The rearrangement links TRBV2 to TRBJ2-7, with 12 bases matching TRBD1. The CDR3 nucleotides read TGTGCCAGCCAGAGGGGACAGGGGGCGTACGAGCAGTACTTC. Translated: CASQRGQGAYEQYF.